The 20 T cell receptor beta chains reported below all come from one sample, sequenced in a study of blood T cell repertoires in COVID-19. Sequencing was performed with immunoSEQ multiplex PCR; in TCRdb, only in-frame clones are kept and a portion is missing. This table has around 250,000 clones, less than 85% appearing once. Sequencing input: peripheral blood. The receptors were gathered from a woman aged 18-29 years with acute or convalescent COVID-19.

The table lists this clone with a count of one. The chain joins TRBV21-1 to TRBJ2-7; TRBD1 is the table's D call, not checked against the DNA. TRBV21-1 is marked as a pseudogene. This CDR3 comprises 11 residues. The CDR3 loop is CASSRHGEQYF. In DNA form, the CDR3 reads TGTGCCAGCAGCAGGCATGGCGAGCAGTACTTC.

As DNA, the CDR3 is TGTGCCAGCAGCTTGATCCGGGGAGATACGCAGTATTTT. This translates into CASSLIRGDTQYF. The rearrangement links TRBV5-5 to TRBJ2-3; tentative D call: TRBD2 (5 bases). Germline loops: CDR1 SGHKS, CDR2 YYEKEE (reference sequence). V was clipped by 1 base and J by 5 bases, with 8 bases between them. The length of the CDR3 is 13 residues.

This chain connects TRBV7-8 to TRBJ2-5; the match to TRBD2 covers 13 bases. Germline loops: CDR1 SGHVS, CDR2 FQNEAQ. CDR3 length: 18 residues. J lost 1 base, V lost 3 bases, and 8 bases had no gene match. The CDR3 coding sequence is TGTGCCAGCAGCTTCGGGGGACTAGCGGGAAACCCCCAAGAGACCCAGTACTTC. It specifies CASSFGGLAGNPQETQYF.

This sequence joins TRBV19 and TRBJ2-7; 11 bases match TRBD2. From germline, CDR1 is LNHDA and CDR2 SQIVND (reference sequence). Germline trimming cut 3 bases from V and 6 bases from J; bases unmatched to any gene: 7. CDR3 length equals 15 residues. CDR3: CASSMETSGTSEQYF. The CDR3 nucleotides are TGTGCCAGTAGTATGGAGACTAGCGGGACATCCGAGCAGTACTTC.

The J gene is TRBJ1-6, the V gene TRBV11-2; D gene unclear. Germline CDR1 and CDR2: SGHAT and FQNNGV. The CDR3 length is 16 residues. V lost 5 bases, J lost 1 base, and 12 bases lay in between. For the CDR3, the DNA is TGTGCCAGCAGCCCCCTACCGCGGTCCTATAATTCACCCCTCCACTTT. This sequence encodes CASSPLPRSYNSPLHF.

The V and J genes are TRBV10-3 and TRBJ2-3, with unresolved D. Germline V gene lookup returns CDR1 ENHRY and CDR2 SYGVKD. V lost 5 bases and J 2 bases, leaving 11 bases between the germline ends. The CDR3 extends over 14 amino acids. For the CDR3, the DNA is TGTGCCATCAGTAGTGTGAGCCACACAGATACGCAGTATTTT. Translated, it gives CAISSVSHTDTQYF.

The chain is built from TRBV29-1 and TRBJ2-7; D remains ambiguous. CDR3 size: 15 residues. The germline V gene has CDR1 SQVTM and CDR2 ANQGSEA. Trimming stripped 2 bases from V and 0 bases from J, with 14 bases between. The CDR3 here is CSVELPETSSYEQYF. CDR3 DNA sequence: TGCAGCGTTGAACTTCCCGAGACATCCTCCTACGAGCAGTACTTC.

This chain links TRBV7-9 with TRBJ2-7; 10 nucleotides align to TRBD2. After removal of 4 bases from V and 0 bases from J, the junction contained 3 bases not matched to a gene. This CDR3 has 15 amino acids. Germline V gene sequence: CDR1 SEHNR, CDR2 FQNEAQ (reference sequence). CDR3 nucleotides: TGTGCCAGCAGCTCTGTAGCGGGAGGCTCCTACGAGCAGTACTTC. Translation gives CASSSVAGGSYEQYF.

J is TRBJ1-6 and V is TRBV5-1; 8 nucleotides agree with TRBD1. Unmatched junction bases numbered 5, after V lost 0 bases and J lost 6 bases. CDR1 SGHRS and CDR2 YFSETQ come from the germline V gene. CDR3 size: 16 residues. The CDR3 coding sequence is TGCGCCAGCAGCTTGGATCTCGGACAGGGTAATTCACCCCTCCACTTT. Translating gives CASSLDLGQGNSPLHF.

This clone was seen only once. This chain links TRBV30 with TRBJ2-3, with TRBD1 identical over 9 bases. The CDR3 contains 14 residues. The J segment lost 3 bases and the V segment lost 1 base, leaving 2 bases of the junction unmatched. Looked up from germline, CDR1 is GTSNPN and CDR2 is SVGIG (reference sequence). CDR3 sequence: CAWSGDRVTDTQYF. The CDR3 nucleotides are TGTGCCTGGAGTGGGGACAGGGTAACAGATACGCAGTATTTT.

J is TRBJ1-5 and V is TRBV7-9, with TRBD1 identical over 7 bases. V gave up 5 bases and J gave up 1 base; unmatched junction bases: 5. Germline CDR1 SEHNR, CDR2 FQNEAQ (reference sequence). This CDR3 is built from 15 residues. The CDR3 nucleotides are TGTGCCAGCAGCCCGAGCAGGGGGAGCAATCAGCCCCAGCATTTT. Its protein product is CASSPSRGSNQPQHF.

The chain joins TRBV10-2 to TRBJ2-1, with TRBD1 identical over 9 bases. There are 13 residues in the CDR3. CDR1 and CDR2 from the germline V gene are WSHSY and SAAADI. J lost 9 bases, V lost 4 bases, and 4 bases had no gene match. This CDR3 is CASSATGGAEQFF. The CDR3 DNA is TGCGCCAGCAGTGCGACAGGGGGTGCTGAGCAGTTCTTC.

This sequence joins TRBV5-3 and TRBJ2-1; the match to TRBD2 covers 9 bases. TRBV5-3 is an ORF for which the function is uncertain. This CDR3 contains 17 residues. Germline trimming cut 4 bases from V and 8 bases from J; bases unmatched to any gene: 16. The CDR3 is CARSQWLAGVCSHEQFF. CDR3 DNA sequence: TGTGCCAGAAGCCAGTGGTTAGCGGGAGTCTGTTCCCATGAGCAGTTCTTC.

The sample holds one count of this clone. The V and J genes are TRBV7-2 and TRBJ2-1; D remains unclear. Per germline, CDR1 SGHTA and CDR2 FQGNSA. This CDR3 region has 14 residues. V was clipped by 1 base and J by 7 bases, with 11 bases between them. In DNA, the CDR3 is TGTGCCAGCAGCTTAGATCACTCCAGGAATGAGCAGTTCTTC. It translates to CASSLDHSRNEQFF.

V gene TRBV6-5 combines with J gene TRBJ2-7; TRBD2 matches 8 bases. The CDR3 is made up of 15 amino acids. CDR1 and CDR2 from the germline V gene are MNHEY and SVGAGI. Trimming cost V 0 bases and J 3 bases; bases outside gene matches: 4. The CDR3 DNA reads TGTGCCAGCAGTTACTCGACCAGCGGGGGCTACGAGCAGTACTTC. Its protein product is CASSYSTSGGYEQYF.

The chain combines TRBV5-8 with TRBJ1-6; maybe TRBD1 (5 bases). Germline CDR1 and CDR2: SGHTS and YDEGEE. CDR3 length: 14 residues. The V end was cut by 7 bases, the J end by 9 bases, with 17 bases between. The CDR3 nucleotides are TGTGCCAGCCGCCGGGGGGTATCTAGTTCACCCCTCCACTTT. Encoded protein: CASRRGVSSSPLHF.

The chain links TRBV27 to TRBJ2-1; the match to TRBD2 covers 7 bases. The ends lost 2 bases at V and 5 bases at J; junction bases unmatched: 3. The length of the CDR3 is 14 residues. Germline CDR1 is MNHEY and CDR2 is SMNVEV (reference sequence). CDR3 bases: TGTGCCAGCAGTTTAGTACTAGCGAACAATGAGCAGTTCTTC. Amino acids: CASSLVLANNEQFF.

V and J are TRBV3-1 (or the pseudogene TRBV3-2) and TRBJ2-2, with 12 positions matching TRBD2. CDR1 is LGHDT, CDR2 YNNKEL, per germline (reference sequence). The V and J ends lost 3 bases and 4 bases, in that order; junction bases with no gene match: 9. CDR3 length: 18 amino acids. CDR3 in DNA: TGTGCCAGCAGCCATTCCAAGACTAGCGGGGGACCCACCGGGGAGCTGTTTTTT. This sequence encodes CASSHSKTSGGPTGELFF.

The V and J genes are TRBV3-1 (or the pseudogene TRBV3-2) and TRBJ2-1; tentatively, D is TRBD2 (5 bases). The CDR3 has 15 amino acids. Germline CDR1 LGHDT, CDR2 YNNKEL (reference sequence). With 2 bases removed from V and 6 bases from J, the gap between germline ends came to 14 bases. This CDR3 reads CASSQRWGETNEQFF. DNA for the CDR3: TGTGCCAGCAGCCAAAGGTGGGGAGAGACCAATGAGCAGTTCTTC.

The chain links TRBV5-1 to TRBJ2-3; TRBD2 matches at 14 bases. The CDR3 sequence is 18 residues long. Germline CDR1 and CDR2: SGHRS and YFSETQ. The junction had 14 bases not matched to a gene; V was cut back by 4 bases and J by 7 bases. The CDR3 coding sequence is TGCGCCAGCAGCCGTGGACTAGCGGGAGGCCGTTCCGGGAATACGCAGTATTTT. Its protein product is CASSRGLAGGRSGNTQYF.